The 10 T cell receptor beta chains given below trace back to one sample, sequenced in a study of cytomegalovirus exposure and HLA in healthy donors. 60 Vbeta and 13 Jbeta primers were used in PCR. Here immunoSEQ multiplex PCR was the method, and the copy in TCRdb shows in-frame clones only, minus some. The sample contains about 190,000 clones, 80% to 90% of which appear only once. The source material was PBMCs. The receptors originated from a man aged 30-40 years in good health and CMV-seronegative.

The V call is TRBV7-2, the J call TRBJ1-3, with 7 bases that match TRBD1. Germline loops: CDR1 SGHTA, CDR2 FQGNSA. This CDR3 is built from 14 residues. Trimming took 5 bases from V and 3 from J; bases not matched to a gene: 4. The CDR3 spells CASSRGTDGNTIYF. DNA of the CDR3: TGTGCCAGCAGCCGAGGGACAGATGGAAACACCATATATTTT. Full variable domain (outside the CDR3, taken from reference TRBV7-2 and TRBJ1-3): GAGVSQSPSNKVTEKGKDVELRCDPISGHTALYWYRQSLGQGLEFLIYFQGNSAPDKSGLPSDRFSAERTGGSVSTLTIQRTQQEDSAVYLCASSRGTDGNTIYFGEGSWLTVV.

In DNA, the CDR3 is TGTGCCAGCAGCTTAAGGACTAGCGGGAGGGCTTCCCTACCCGATGAGCAGTACTTC. As protein: CASSLRTSGRASLPDEQYF. The rearrangement links TRBV7-8 to TRBJ2-7; 15 positions match TRBD2. With V trimmed by 2 bases and J by 7 bases, 15 bases remained unmatched. Germline CDR1 SGHVS, CDR2 FQNEAQ. This CDR3 region has 19 residues.

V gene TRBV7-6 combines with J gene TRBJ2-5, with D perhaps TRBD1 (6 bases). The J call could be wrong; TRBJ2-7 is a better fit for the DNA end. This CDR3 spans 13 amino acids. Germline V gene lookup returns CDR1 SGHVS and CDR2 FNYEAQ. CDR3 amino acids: CASSSMDRSEQYF. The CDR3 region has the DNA TGTGCCAGCAGCTCTATGGACAGAAGCGAGCAGTACTTC.

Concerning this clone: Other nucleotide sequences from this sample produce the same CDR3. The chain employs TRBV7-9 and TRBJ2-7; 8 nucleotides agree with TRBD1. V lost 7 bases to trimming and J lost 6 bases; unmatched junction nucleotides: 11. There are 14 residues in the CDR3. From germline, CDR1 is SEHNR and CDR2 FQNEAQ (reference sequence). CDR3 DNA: TGTGCCAGCAATGACGCTCTCGACAGGGGCGAGCAGTACTTC. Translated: CASNDALDRGEQYF.

CDR3 bases: TGTGCCAGCAGCCCTTTCACAGGGATCTCAACCGGGGAGCTGTTTTTT. Translating it yields CASSPFTGISTGELFF. This chain links TRBV5-4 with TRBJ2-2, with D tentatively TRBD1 (6 bases). The germline CDR1 and CDR2 sequences are SGHNT and YYREEE (reference sequence). Trimming stripped 4 bases from V and 5 bases from J, with 18 bases between. There are 16 residues in the CDR3.

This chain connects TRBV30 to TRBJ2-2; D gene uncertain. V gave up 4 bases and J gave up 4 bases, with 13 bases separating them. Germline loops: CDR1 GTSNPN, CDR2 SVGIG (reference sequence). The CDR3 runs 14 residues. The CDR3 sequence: CAWKPYVSTGELFF. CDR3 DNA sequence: TGTGCCTGGAAACCCTACGTGAGCACCGGGGAGCTGTTTTTT.

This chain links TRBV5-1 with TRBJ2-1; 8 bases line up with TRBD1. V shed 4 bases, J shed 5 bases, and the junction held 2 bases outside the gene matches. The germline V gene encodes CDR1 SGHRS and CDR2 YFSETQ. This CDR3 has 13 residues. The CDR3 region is CASSKGQDNEQFF. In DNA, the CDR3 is TGCGCCAGCAGCAAGGGACAGGACAATGAGCAGTTCTTC.

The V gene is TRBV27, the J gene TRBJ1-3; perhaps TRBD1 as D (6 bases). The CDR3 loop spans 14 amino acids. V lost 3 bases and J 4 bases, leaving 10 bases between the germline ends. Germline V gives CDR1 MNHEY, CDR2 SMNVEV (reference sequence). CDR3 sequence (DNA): TGTGCCAGCAGTTTCAGGGGAGCCGGAAACACCATATATTTT. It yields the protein CASSFRGAGNTIYF.

The CDR3 DNA is TGTGCCAGCAGCTTAGGTTATACAGGTAGCTCCTACGAGCAGTACTTC. Its translation: CASSLGYTGSSYEQYF. The V and J genes are TRBV7-2 and TRBJ2-7, with D perhaps TRBD1 (5 bases). This CDR3 has 16 amino acids. Germline loops: CDR1 SGHTA, CDR2 FQGNSA. The germline V and J ends were trimmed by 1 base and 0 bases, with 13 bases remaining between them.

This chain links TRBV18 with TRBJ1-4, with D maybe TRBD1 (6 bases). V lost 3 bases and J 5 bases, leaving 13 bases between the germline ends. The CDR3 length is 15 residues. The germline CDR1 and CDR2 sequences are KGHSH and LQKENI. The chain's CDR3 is CASSPAGQLNEKLFF. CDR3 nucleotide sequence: TGTGCCAGCTCACCTGCAGGACAGCTAAATGAAAAACTGTTTTTT.